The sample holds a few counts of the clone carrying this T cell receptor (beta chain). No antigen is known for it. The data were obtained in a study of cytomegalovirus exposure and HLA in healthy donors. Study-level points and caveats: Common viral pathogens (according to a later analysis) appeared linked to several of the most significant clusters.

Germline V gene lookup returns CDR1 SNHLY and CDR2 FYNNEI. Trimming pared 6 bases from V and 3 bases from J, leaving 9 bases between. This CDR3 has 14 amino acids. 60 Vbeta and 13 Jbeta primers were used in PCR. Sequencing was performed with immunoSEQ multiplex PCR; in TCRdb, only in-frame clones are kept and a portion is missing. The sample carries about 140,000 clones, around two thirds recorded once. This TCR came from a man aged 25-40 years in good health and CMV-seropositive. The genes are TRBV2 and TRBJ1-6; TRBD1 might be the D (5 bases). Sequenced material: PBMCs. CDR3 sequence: CASRLDNYNSPLHF. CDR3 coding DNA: TGTGCCAGCAGGCTGGACAACTATAATTCACCCCTCCACTTT.